The 12 T cell receptor beta chains below all came from one sample that was sequenced in a study of blood T cell repertoires in COVID-19. The table came from immunoSEQ multiplex PCR; TCRdb's copy has only in-frame clones and leaves some out. The data hold 150,000 to 200,000 clones, with about 88% observed a single time. The specimen was PBMCs or T cells enriched from blood (not recorded which). The receptors come from a woman aged 40 to 50 in a cohort exposed to, infected with or recovered from COVID-19 (not recorded which).

The CDR3 bases are TGTGCCAGCAGCTTATATCTGGGGGACAACTCTGGAAACACCATATATTTT. Its protein is CASSLYLGDNSGNTIYF. The chain links TRBV7-2 to TRBJ1-3, with a weak D call TRBD1 (6 bases). CDR3 length: 17 amino acids. Trimming shortened V by 2 bases and J by 0 bases, and 14 bases separated the two germline ends. The germline gives CDR1 SGHTA, CDR2 FQGNSA.

Notes on this clone: The sample has other DNA sequences that encode this CDR3 too. V usage is TRBV7-9 and J usage is TRBJ1-6, with 10 nucleotides matching TRBD1. The CDR3 is 17 residues long. Trimming at V came to 0 bases and at J to 7 bases, leaving 6 bases not matched to a gene. Germline V gene lookup returns CDR1 SEHNR and CDR2 FQNEAQ (reference sequence). The CDR3 region has the DNA TGTGCCAGCAGCTTAGCCCGGGGACAGGGGCGGAATTCACCCCTCCACTTT. Translating gives CASSLARGQGRNSPLHF.

The rearrangement uses TRBV5-6 and TRBJ2-7, with 8 bases matching TRBD1. V shed 4 bases and J 5 bases; nucleotides not matched to a gene: 5. This CDR3 spans 13 amino acids. The germline gives CDR1 SGHDT, CDR2 YYEEEE. CDR3 sequence reads: CASSPQGVNEQYF. The CDR3 nucleotides read TGTGCCAGCAGCCCACAGGGGGTCAACGAGCAGTACTTC.

V is TRBV7-9 and J is TRBJ2-7; 7 bases are a match to TRBD1. The CDR3 contains 14 residues. Germline V lookup: CDR1 SEHNR, CDR2 FQNEAQ (reference sequence). Trimming removed 4 bases from V and 1 base from J; junction bases left unmatched: 4. This CDR3 reads CASSSGQISYEQYF. The CDR3 DNA is TGTGCCAGCAGCTCGGGACAGATTTCCTACGAGCAGTACTTC.

This chain connects TRBV6-5 to TRBJ1-2; a weak D match, TRBD1 (6 bases). The germline V gene has CDR1 MNHEY and CDR2 SVGAGI. Trimming pared 10 bases from V and 8 bases from J, leaving 23 bases between. The length of the CDR3 is 14 residues. The CDR3 sequence is CATRAFAGAEGYTF. In DNA, the CDR3 is TGTGCCACCCGGGCATTTGCGGGGGCGGAGGGCTACACCTTC.

V gene TRBV29-1 combines with J gene TRBJ2-7; D perhaps matches TRBD1 (5 bases). Trimming removed 4 bases at V and 6 bases at J, with 10 bases between. The length of the CDR3 is 11 residues. The germline gives CDR1 SQVTM, CDR2 ANQGSEA. CDR3 loop: CSVGREAEQYF. CDR3 DNA: TGCAGCGTTGGCAGGGAAGCCGAGCAGTACTTC.

V is TRBV28 and J is TRBJ1-5; D ambiguous. With 2 bases removed from V and 7 bases from J, the gap between germline ends came to 3 bases. CDR1 MDHEN and CDR2 SYDVKM come from the germline V gene. CDR3 length: 11 amino acids. Written as DNA, the CDR3 is TGTGCCAGCAGTTTAGCGCAGCCCCAGCATTTT. Amino acid sequence: CASSLAQPQHF.

V and J are TRBV5-6 and TRBJ1-3; no clear D gene. Germline CDR1 and CDR2: SGHDT and YYEEEE. The CDR3 runs to 15 residues. With 1 base removed from V and 0 bases from J, the gap between germline ends came to 8 bases. The CDR3 DNA sequence: TGTGCCAGCAGCTTGTGGCGGCACTCTGGAAACACCATATATTTT. Protein product: CASSLWRHSGNTIYF. The variable domain in full, completed from reference TRBV5-6 and TRBJ1-3, reads DAGVTQSPTHLIKTRGQQVTLRCSPKSGHDTVSWYQQALGQGPQFIFQYYEEEERQRGNFPDRFSGHQFPNYSSELNVNALLLGDSALYLCASSLWRHSGNTIYFGEGSWLTVV.

The CDR3 DNA follows: TGCGCCAGCAGCCGGTACAGGGGGCGAGGAGAGACCCAGTACTTC. This codes for CASSRYRGRGETQYF. This chain links TRBV4-3 with TRBJ2-5; 9 bases line up with TRBD1. This CDR3 contains 15 residues. Germline loops: CDR1 LGHNA, CDR2 YSLEER. V lost 4 bases to trimming and J lost 4 bases; unmatched junction nucleotides: 7.

The chain is built from TRBV4-1 and TRBJ1-5; D is perhaps TRBD1 (5 bases). Per germline, CDR1 MGHRA and CDR2 YSYEKL. Trimming shortened V by 1 base and J by 3 bases, and 13 bases separated the two germline ends. This CDR3 is 16 amino acids long. CDR3 amino acids: CASSQVFPGNNQPQHF. DNA of the CDR3: TGCGCCAGCAGCCAAGTTTTCCCAGGGAACAATCAGCCCCAGCATTTT.

This chain uses TRBV27 with TRBJ2-1; 14 bases are shared with TRBD2. With 3 bases clipped from V and 5 bases from J, the junction kept 6 bases outside the gene matches. The CDR3 has 17 amino acids. Germline V gives CDR1 MNHEY, CDR2 SMNVEV (reference sequence). The CDR3 loop reads CASSLDLGLAGDNEQFF. CDR3 DNA sequence: TGTGCCAGCAGTTTGGATCTGGGACTAGCGGGAGACAATGAGCAGTTCTTC.

The chain links TRBV7-8 to TRBJ1-1; 9 nucleotides line up with TRBD1. The CDR3 spans 13 residues. Germline trimming cut 4 bases from V and 8 bases from J; bases unmatched to any gene: 5. The germline V gene encodes CDR1 SGHVS and CDR2 FQNEAQ. The CDR3 sequence: CASSSGTGREAFF. The DNA for the CDR3 is TGTGCCAGCAGCTCGGGGACAGGGAGGGAAGCTTTCTTT.